A single TCR beta chain is shown here with its context. Then a second PCR, running about 6 to 12 cycles, was carried out with a sample-barcoded 5' primer and a J-beta primer mix. Every individual sample yielded 3 million or more paired-end reads (each containing CDR3). Via MiXCR, TCRdb re-called the 5' RACE reads, giving one row per CDR3 protein. The sample holds roughly 2 million distinct CDR3 sequences, around 48% seen once. This specimen belongs to a study of blood T cells in healthy people across ages. At least 5.5 micrograms of total RNA were extracted per sample. The CDR3 spans 12 residues. Trimming pared 2 bases from V and 7 bases from J, leaving 9 bases between. Germline assignment: CDR1 MNHEY and CDR2 SVGEGT.

The material sequenced was blood. This receptor was identified in a woman aged 40 to 50 in good health. This chain links TRBV6-2 or TRBV6-3 with TRBJ2-7; no reliable D call. CDR3: CASSYTGEEQYF. The CDR3 bases are TGTGCCAGCAGTTACACGGGTGAGGAGCAGTACTTC.